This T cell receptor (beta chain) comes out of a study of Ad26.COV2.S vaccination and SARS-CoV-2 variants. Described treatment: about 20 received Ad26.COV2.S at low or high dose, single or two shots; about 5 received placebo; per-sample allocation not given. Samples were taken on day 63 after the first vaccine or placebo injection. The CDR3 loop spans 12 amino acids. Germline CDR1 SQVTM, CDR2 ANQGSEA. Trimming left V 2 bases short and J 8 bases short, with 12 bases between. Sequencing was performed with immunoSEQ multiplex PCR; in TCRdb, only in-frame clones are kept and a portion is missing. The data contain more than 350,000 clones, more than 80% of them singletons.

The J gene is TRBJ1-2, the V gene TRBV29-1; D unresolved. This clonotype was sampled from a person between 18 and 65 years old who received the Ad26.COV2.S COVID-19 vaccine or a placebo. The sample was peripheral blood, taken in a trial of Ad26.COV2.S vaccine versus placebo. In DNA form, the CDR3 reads TGCAGCGTTGAAACCCAGACCCCAGGCTACACCTTC. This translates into CSVETQTPGYTF.